The clone carrying this TCR beta chain has just one count. The data stem from a study of CD8 T cells in Susac syndrome. RNA in amounts of roughly 0.5 to 1 ug was reverse transcribed with random hexamers. Each CDR3 protein is one row after TCRdb ran MiXCR on the immunoSEQ multiplex PCR reads. The sample holds 250,000 to 300,000 distinct CDR3 sequences; approximately 85% are singletons and the top ten take roughly 0.21%. The CDR3 spans 18 residues. CDR1 is SEHNR and CDR2 is FQNEAQ in the germline V gene (reference sequence). Trimming stripped 1 base from V and 2 bases from J, with 21 bases between. The TCR sequence derives from a human donor with multiple sclerosis. This rearrangement joins TRBV7-9 to TRBJ2-7, with D hard to call. Material: CD8+ T cells from PBMCs. This CDR3 is CASSLVDLGRLSTYEQYF. Here the CDR3 DNA reads TGTGCCAGCAGCTTAGTCGATCTCGGACGCTTAAGCACCTACGAGCAGTACTTC.